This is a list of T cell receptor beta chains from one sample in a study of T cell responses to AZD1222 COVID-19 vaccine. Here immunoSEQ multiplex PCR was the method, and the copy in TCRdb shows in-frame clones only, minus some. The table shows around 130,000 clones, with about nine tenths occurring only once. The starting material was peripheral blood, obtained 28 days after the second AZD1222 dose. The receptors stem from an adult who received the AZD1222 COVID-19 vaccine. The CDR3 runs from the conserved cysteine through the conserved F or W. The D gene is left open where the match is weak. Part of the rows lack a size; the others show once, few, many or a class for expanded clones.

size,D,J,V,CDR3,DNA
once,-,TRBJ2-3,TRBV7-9,CASSLDSGDTDTQYF,TGTGCCAGCAGCTTAGATTCCGGGGACACAGATACGCAGTATTTT
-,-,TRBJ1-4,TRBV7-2,CASSGVNEKLFF,TGTGCCAGCAGCGGAGTAAATGAAAAACTGTTTTTT
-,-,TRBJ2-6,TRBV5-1,CASSLAPGSGANVLTF,TGCGCCAGCAGCTTGGCCCCGGGCTCTGGGGCCAACGTCCTGACTTTC
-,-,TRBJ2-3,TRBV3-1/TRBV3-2,CASSHLGGGGPSGTQYF,TGTGCCAGCAGCCACCTGGGAGGGGGAGGACCCAGCGGTACGCAGTATTTT
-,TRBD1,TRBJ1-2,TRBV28,CASSSGTGIENGYTF,TGTGCCAGCAGTTCCGGGACAGGGATTGAGAATGGCTACACCTTC
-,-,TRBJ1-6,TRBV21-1,CANTLRGRFSSYNSPLHF,TGTGCCAACACCCTTCGGGGGCGTTTTAGCTCCTATAATTCACCCCTCCACTTT
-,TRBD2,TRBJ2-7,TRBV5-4,CASRVAGGSYEQYF,TGTGCCAGCAGGGTAGCGGGGGGTTCCTACGAGCAGTACTTC
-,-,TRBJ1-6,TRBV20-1,CSAMGSAPLHF,TGCAGTGCTATGGGATCCGCACCCCTCCACTTT
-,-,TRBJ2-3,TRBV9,CASSVGDIPPDTQYF,TGTGCCAGCAGCGTAGGAGACATTCCCCCAGATACGCAGTATTTT
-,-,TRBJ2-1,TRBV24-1,CATSDPPTGLRGPNYNEQFF,TGTGCCACCAGTGATCCACCGACAGGACTCAGAGGTCCGAATTACAATGAGCAGTTCTTC
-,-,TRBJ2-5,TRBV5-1,CASSWTEKETQYF,TGCGCCAGCAGCTGGACTGAGAAAGAGACCCAGTACTTC
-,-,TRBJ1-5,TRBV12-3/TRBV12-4,CASSLAGQPQHF,TGTGCCAGCAGTTTAGCCGGGCAGCCCCAGCATTTT
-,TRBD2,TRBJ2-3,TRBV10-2,CASRPGLGADTQYF,TGCGCCAGTCGCCCGGGACTAGGGGCGGATACGCAGTATTTT
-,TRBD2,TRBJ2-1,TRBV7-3,CASSSGLAGVWGEQFF,TGTGCCAGCAGCTCCGGACTAGCGGGAGTTTGGGGTGAGCAGTTCTTC
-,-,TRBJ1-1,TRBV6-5,CASSYSRQGMTEAFF,TGTGCCAGCAGTTACTCCCGGCAGGGGATGACTGAAGCTTTCTTT
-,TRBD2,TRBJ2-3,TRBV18,CASSPPSGRADTQYF,TGTGCCAGCTCACCGCCTAGCGGGAGGGCAGATACGCAGTATTTT
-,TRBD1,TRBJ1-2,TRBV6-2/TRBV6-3,CASSYSIGTGDVHGYTF,TGTGCCAGCAGTTACTCGATCGGGACAGGGGACGTGCATGGCTACACCTTC
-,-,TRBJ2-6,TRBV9,CASSARQVGANVLTF,TGTGCCAGCAGCGCACGACAGGTTGGGGCCAACGTCCTGACTTTC
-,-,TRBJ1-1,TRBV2,CASSGSAGEAFF,TGTGCCAGCAGCGGTTCGGCAGGGGAAGCTTTCTTT
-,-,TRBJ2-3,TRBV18,CASSPPDSTDTQYF,TGTGCCAGCTCACCACCCGACAGCACAGATACGCAGTATTTT
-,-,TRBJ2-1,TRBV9,CASSVVDSRNEQFF,TGTGCCAGCAGCGTAGTTGATAGCAGAAATGAGCAGTTCTTC
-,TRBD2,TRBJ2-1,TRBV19,CASTPPGSGSRFF,TGTGCCAGTACCCCTCCCGGTAGCGGGAGTAGGTTCTTC
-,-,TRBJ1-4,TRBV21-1,CASSKASGGYEKLFF,TGTGCCAGCAGCAAAGCGTCAGGGGGCTATGAAAAACTGTTTTTT
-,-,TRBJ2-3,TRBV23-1,CASSQLSESSSTDTQYF,TGCGCCAGCAGTCAATTAAGTGAAAGTTCTAGCACAGATACGCAGTATTTT
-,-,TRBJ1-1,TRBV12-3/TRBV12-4,CASSPGLYTEAFF,TGTGCCAGCAGCCCCGGCTTGTACACTGAAGCTTTCTTT
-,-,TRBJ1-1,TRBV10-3,CAISEAGHTEAFF,TGTGCCATCAGTGAGGCAGGGCACACTGAAGCTTTCTTT